This T cell receptor (beta chain) was observed in a study of tumor-infiltrating lymphocytes in primary liver carcinoma. Across the whole study: Surgeons treated the primary liver carcinoma of the patients by surgical resection. Samples produced roughly 3.5 to 7.13 million productive TCRbeta reads, comparable across tissue types.

Of note for this clonotype: Its antigen is unidentified.

For blood RNA, unsorted whole blood served as the source, and germline DNA was extracted too. The ends were cut back, 6 bases at V and 0 bases at J, with 12 bases in the middle. The CDR3 is 14 amino acids. Germline V lookup: CDR1 SNHLY, CDR2 FYNNEI. Study-wide findings and caveats: It was tumor-adjacent and tumor-blood pairs that overlapped less than tumor region pairs did.

A primer in the constant region served to generate TCR beta cDNA from 450 to 600 ng of total RNA. Researchers made the TCR beta libraries by running three nested multiplex PCR rounds with slightly modified ARM-PCR. A C-beta reverse primer was combined with TRBV1-TRBV30 forward primers in the first two PCR rounds, and each round had ten to eleven cycles. Each CDR3 protein gets one entry after TCRdb re-called the multiplex PCR reads with MiXCR. The sample includes 300,000 to 400,000 distinct CDR3 sequences, approximately 65% seen only once; the top ten take around 9.5%. V is TRBV2 and J is TRBJ2-7, with D perhaps TRBD1 (5 bases). The sequence was collected from a man aged 40-55 years with primary liver carcinoma and hepatitis B virus infection. Specimen: peripheral blood. The DNA of the CDR3 is TGTGCCAGCAGCCCTCAGGGTCGCTCCTACGAGCAGTACTTC. It encodes CASSPQGRSYEQYF.